These 29 T cell receptor beta chains originate from one sample sequenced in a study of regulatory T cells in long-lasting Graves disease. Time point specified: newly diagnosed GD, antithyroid drugs for less than 3 months. RNA isolated from PBMCs was used to make the TCR library. Through Arm-PCR of CDR3 regions and iRepertoire HTBI primers, TCR beta libraries were built. TCRdb called the multiplex PCR reads again in MiXCR, with one record for every CDR3 protein. This sample has about 530,000 distinct CDR3 sequences, with about 15% found just once. A further study also used this sample, focusing on T cells in Graves' hyperthyroidism and ophthalmopathy.

Sequencing used peripheral blood mononuclear cells (PBMCs), obtained at new diagnosis, from a patient treated with antithyroid drugs. The receptors were sampled from a middle-aged woman with Graves disease.

The chain joins TRBV20-1 to TRBJ1-1; weak D call: TRBD1 (5 bases). This CDR3 region has 15 residues. With 5 bases removed from V and 0 bases from J, the gap between germline ends came to 16 bases. In germline, CDR1 is DFQATT, CDR2 SNEGSKA (reference sequence). CDR3 amino acids: CSADPGSSVNTEAFF. DNA of the CDR3: TGCAGTGCTGACCCAGGGAGTTCCGTGAACACTGAAGCTTTCTTT.

This clonotype has ten or more counts. V usage is TRBV15 and J usage is TRBJ2-7; no definite D call. The CDR3 has 17 amino acids. V gave up 0 bases and J gave up 2 bases, with 17 bases separating them. Germline values: CDR1 LNHNV, CDR2 YYDKDF (reference sequence). CDR3 loop: CATSRDFSHSPTYEQYF. DNA for the CDR3: TGTGCCACCAGCAGAGATTTCTCGCACTCACCAACCTACGAGCAGTACTTC.

This clonotype was seen many times. This sequence joins TRBV2 and TRBJ1-5; D is unresolved. There are 15 residues in the CDR3. Trimming cost V 0 bases and J 7 bases, with 13 bases left between them. Germline assignment: CDR1 SNHLY and CDR2 FYNNEI. The CDR3 spells CASSEAESVEQPQHF. Here the CDR3 DNA reads TGTGCCAGCAGTGAAGCGGAGTCAGTCGAACAGCCCCAGCATTTT. Drawing the rest from reference TRBV2 and TRBJ1-5, the complete variable domain is EPEVTQTPSHQVTQMGQEVILRCVPISNHLYFYWYRQILGQKVEFLVSFYNNEISEKSEIFDDQFSVERPDGSNFTLKIRSTKLEDSAMYFCASSEAESVEQPQHFGDGTRLSIL.

This clonotype was seen ten or more times. The V and J genes are TRBV2 and TRBJ2-1; tentative D call: TRBD2 (6 bases). Deletions cut 6 bases from V and 1 base from J, with 7 bases between. This CDR3 spans 13 amino acids. Germline V lookup: CDR1 SNHLY, CDR2 FYNNEI. CDR3 sequence (DNA): TGTGCCAGCAGGGACTATTCCTACAATGAGCAGTTCTTC. Translated: CASRDYSYNEQFF.

This clonotype turned up a few times. The chain employs TRBV3-1 and TRBJ1-6; 7 bases align to TRBD1. The germline V gene has CDR1 LGHDT and CDR2 YNNKEL (reference sequence). The CDR3 is 18 amino acids. The V and J ends lost 2 bases and 3 bases, in that order; junction bases with no gene match: 10. In DNA, the CDR3 is TGTGCCAGCAGCCAACATACAGGGGCCCGGGACTATAATTCACCCCTCCACTTT. Amino acids: CASSQHTGARDYNSPLHF. The entire variable domain, with the rest obtained from reference TRBV3-1 and TRBJ1-6, is as follows: DTAVSQTPKYLVTQMGNDKSIKCEQNLGHDTMYWYKQDSKKFLKIMFSYNNKELIINETVPNRFSPKSPDKAHLNLHINSLELGDSAVYFCASSQHTGARDYNSPLHFGNGTRLTVT.

At least ten counts were recorded for this clonotype. The chain employs TRBV2 and TRBJ2-7, with D perhaps assigned TRBD1 or TRBD2 (6 bases each). CDR3 size: 14 residues. Germline-derived CDR1 and CDR2 are SNHLY and FYNNEI. V was shortened by 4 bases and J by 2 bases, with 12 bases between the two germline ends. The CDR3 here is CASSGLRGAYEQYF. The CDR3 DNA reads as TGTGCCAGCAGTGGTTTGAGGGGGGCCTACGAGCAGTACTTC.

This clonotype occurred many times. The rearrangement links TRBV25-1 to TRBJ2-1; 9 nucleotides line up with TRBD2. Germline V lookup: CDR1 MGHDK, CDR2 SYGVNS. V trimming: 1 base; J trimming: 7 bases; junction bases outside the gene matches: 5. The CDR3 has 15 amino acids. CDR3 nucleotides: TGTGCCAGCAGTGAATGGGCGGGGGGGACGAATGAGCAGTTCTTC. It translates to CASSEWAGGTNEQFF.

This clonotype was picked up many times. The V gene is TRBV28, the J gene TRBJ1-2; the D is unclear. Trimming took 2 bases from V and 4 from J, leaving 5 bases between them. CDR3 length: 12 amino acids. Germline V gene lookup returns CDR1 MDHEN and CDR2 SYDVKM. This chain's CDR3 is CASSLRSYGYTF. The DNA of the CDR3 is TGTGCCAGCAGTTTAAGGTCCTATGGCTACACCTTC.

The gene calls are TRBV20-1 and TRBJ2-4; 7 nucleotides line up with TRBD1. J gave up 11 bases and V 5 bases, and 12 bases lay outside the gene matches. CDR1 and CDR2 (germline): DFQATT, SNEGSKA (reference sequence). CDR3 length: 13 residues. CDR3 sequence reads: CSASTPGQRVQYF. The CDR3, as DNA: TGCAGTGCTTCCACTCCGGGACAGCGAGTTCAGTACTTC.

In regard to this clonotype: A much larger clone sits a single nucleotide away, making a read error possible. Since no conserved phenylalanine or tryptophan closes the CDR3, a read error is the likely cause. V and J are TRBV6-5 and TRBJ2-7; 9 bases line up with TRBD1. The CDR3 extends over 17 amino acids. J lost 3 bases, V lost 3 bases, and 12 bases had no gene match. CDR1 MNHEY and CDR2 SVGAGI come from the germline V gene. CDR3 in DNA: TGTGCCAGCAGTTATCGTCCGGGACAGGGATCGAGCTACGAGCAGTACATC. Its translation: CASSYRPGQGSSYEQYI.

This clonotype was seen ten or more times. V is TRBV27 and J is TRBJ2-5; possible D gene TRBD2, 5 bases. V shed 5 bases and J shed 5 bases, with 15 bases lying between them. From germline, CDR1 is MNHEY and CDR2 SMNVEV (reference sequence). The CDR3 loop spans 14 amino acids. The CDR3 reads CASSTRNSPETQYF. CDR3 coding DNA: TGTGCCAGCAGTACTAGGAATAGCCCGGAGACCCAGTACTTC.

The chain joins TRBV5-1 to TRBJ2-2, with 9 nucleotides matching TRBD1. V was clipped by 2 bases and J by 5 bases; unmatched bases: 4. This CDR3 region has 15 residues. Germline-derived CDR1 and CDR2 are SGHRS and YFSETQ. This CDR3 reads CASSFTGTGTGELFF. For the CDR3, the DNA is TGCGCCAGCAGCTTTACCGGGACAGGGACCGGGGAGCTGTTTTTT. The full variable domain, with the rest looked up from reference TRBV5-1 and TRBJ2-2, is KAGVTQTPRYLIKTRGQQVTLSCSPISGHRSVSWYQQTPGQGLQFLFEYFSETQRNKGNFPGRFSGRQFSNSRSEMNVSTLELGDSALYLCASSFTGTGTGELFFGEGSRLTVL.

In its sample, this clonotype was seen many times. The chain links TRBV9 to TRBJ1-6; D remains unclear. The V gene lost 3 bases and the J gene lost 5 bases, with 15 bases spanning the gap. The CDR3 sequence is 16 residues long. Germline V gene sequence: CDR1 SGDLS, CDR2 YYNGEE. CDR3 region: CASSASLNGDNSPLHF. The CDR3 DNA follows: TGTGCCAGCAGCGCATCCCTGAACGGTGATAATTCACCCCTCCACTTT. Full variable domain (outside the CDR3, taken from reference TRBV9 and TRBJ1-6): DSGVTQTPKHLITATGQRVTLRCSPRSGDLSVYWYQQSLDQGLQFLIQYYNGEERAKGNILERFSAQQFPDLHSELNLSSLELGDSALYFCASSASLNGDNSPLHFGNGTRLTVT.

A few counts support this clonotype. The chain couples TRBV5-1 to TRBJ1-1; a weak D match, TRBD1 (6 bases). Trimming stripped 4 bases from V and 0 bases from J, with 13 bases between. The CDR3 loop spans 15 amino acids. Germline-derived CDR1 and CDR2 are SGHRS and YFSETQ. The CDR3 spells CASSPGQTMNTEAFF. CDR3 nucleotide sequence: TGCGCCAGCAGCCCTGGACAGACCATGAACACTGAAGCTTTCTTT.

The sample holds many counts of this clonotype. The chain couples TRBV2 to TRBJ1-1; D unclear. CDR1 and CDR2 (germline): SNHLY, FYNNEI. The CDR3 spans 12 residues. The V and J ends lost 9 bases and 2 bases respectively, with 10 bases between them. In nucleotides, the CDR3 is TGTGCCAGTGAGGAAAGTAACACTGAAGCTTTCTTT. Its protein product is CASEESNTEAFF.

This rearrangement joins TRBV12-3 or TRBV12-4 to TRBJ2-5, with D maybe TRBD1 (5 bases). This CDR3 is built from 17 residues. Deletions cut 3 bases from V and 5 bases from J, with 22 bases between. The CDR3 sequence is CASSFVQGFGAAETQYF. CDR3 sequence (DNA): TGTGCCAGCAGTTTTGTCCAGGGTTTTGGTGCGGCGGAGACCCAGTACTTC.

The table lists this clonotype with many counts. V gene TRBV2 combines with J gene TRBJ1-5; tentative D call: TRBD1 (6 bases). V lost 8 bases to trimming and J lost 6 bases, with 14 bases between them. This CDR3 is built from 13 residues. Germline V gene sequence: CDR1 SNHLY, CDR2 FYNNEI. The CDR3 bases are TGTGCCAGCGGACAGTCAACGGCTCAGCCCCAGCATTTT. This codes for CASGQSTAQPQHF.

This clonotype was found a few times. V and J are TRBV12-5 and TRBJ2-3; TRBD2 agrees at 7 bases. The CDR3 extends over 17 amino acids. V trimming: 0 bases; J trimming: 8 bases; junction bases outside the gene matches: 14. CDR1 is LGHNT and CDR2 is FRNRAP in the germline V gene. CDR3 nucleotide sequence: TGTGCTAGTGGTTTGGTGGGGTGGGGACGGGAGGAGAGTACGCAGTATTTT. Encoded protein: CASGLVGWGREESTQYF.

The chain has TRBV10-2 and TRBJ2-2, with 11 bases lining up with TRBD2. The germline V gene has CDR1 WSHSY and CDR2 SAAADI. This CDR3 is built from 15 residues. The ends lost 6 bases at V and 5 bases at J; junction bases unmatched: 5. This chain's CDR3 is CASRSLAGETGELFF. CDR3 nucleotides: TGCGCCAGCAGGTCACTAGCGGGGGAAACCGGGGAGCTGTTTTTT.

There are many counts of this clonotype. The chain couples TRBV6-1 to TRBJ1-2; possibly TRBD1 for D (5 bases). CDR3 length equals 14 residues. Germline V gene data show CDR1 as MNHNS and CDR2 as SASEGT. The V end lost 2 bases, the J end lost 3 bases, and 10 bases lay between the germline ends. The CDR3 is CASSEYVGDYGYTF. In DNA, the CDR3 is TGTGCCAGCAGTGAATATGTGGGGGACTATGGCTACACCTTC.

The CDR3 sequence is CATSDWDRGGEQFF. DNA of the CDR3: TGTGCCACCAGTGATTGGGACAGGGGCGGTGAGCAGTTCTTC. V is TRBV24-1 and J is TRBJ2-1; 10 bases align to TRBD1. The CDR3 is 14 amino acids. Per germline, CDR1 KGHDR and CDR2 SFDVKD. J gave up 9 bases and V 2 bases, and 3 bases lay outside the gene matches.

This clonotype was counted many times. The chain uses TRBV3-1 and TRBJ2-3; D ambiguous. CDR1 LGHDT and CDR2 YNNKEL come from the germline V gene (reference sequence). Trimming removed 3 bases from V and 2 bases from J, with 9 bases in between. The CDR3 loop spans 14 amino acids. CDR3 residues: CASSHYTDTDTQYF. CDR3 DNA: TGTGCCAGCAGCCACTACACCGACACAGATACGCAGTATTTT.

This clonotype was detected many times. The rearrangement joins TRBV3-1 to TRBJ2-1; 8 bases line up with TRBD2. V lost 0 bases and J lost 4; bases outside the gene matches: 5. This CDR3 contains 16 residues. Germline V lookup: CDR1 LGHDT, CDR2 YNNKEL (reference sequence). The CDR3 DNA reads as TGTGCCAGCAGCCAAGATGGGGTAGCGGGGTACAATGAGCAGTTCTTC. Translating gives CASSQDGVAGYNEQFF.

This clonotype was seen many times. J is TRBJ1-5 and V is TRBV24-1; TRBD1 matches at 7 bases. This CDR3 is 14 amino acids long. The J segment lost 6 bases and the V segment lost 3 bases, leaving 4 bases of the junction unmatched. Germline loops: CDR1 KGHDR, CDR2 SFDVKD. CDR3 nucleotide sequence: TGTGCCACCAGTGATCTGACAGGGATTCAGCCCCAGCATTTT. Protein sequence: CATSDLTGIQPQHF.

The chain has TRBV7-9 and TRBJ2-1, with TRBD1 matching over 7 bases. The CDR3 covers 15 residues. Germline-derived CDR1 and CDR2 are SEHNR and FQNEAQ (reference sequence). J gave up 2 bases and V 6 bases, and 7 bases lay outside the gene matches. CDR3 region: CASRSGTAPYNEQFF. The CDR3, as DNA: TGTGCCAGCAGATCCGGGACAGCACCCTACAATGAGCAGTTCTTC.

This clonotype was detected only a few times. The genes are TRBV3-1 and TRBJ1-5; a possible D gene is TRBD1 (5 bases). The CDR3 is 15 amino acids. V was clipped by 5 bases and J by 4 bases, with 15 bases between them. Looked up from germline, CDR1 is LGHDT and CDR2 is YNNKEL (reference sequence). CDR3 coding DNA: TGTGCCAGCAGCTACGGTAGACAGTCGAATCAGCCCCAGCATTTT. Protein product: CASSYGRQSNQPQHF. The whole variable domain, filled in from reference TRBV3-1 and TRBJ1-5, reads DTAVSQTPKYLVTQMGNDKSIKCEQNLGHDTMYWYKQDSKKFLKIMFSYNNKELIINETVPNRFSPKSPDKAHLNLHINSLELGDSAVYFCASSYGRQSNQPQHFGDGTRLSIL.

This clonotype was recorded a few times. The V gene is TRBV7-6, the J gene TRBJ2-2; 9 positions agree with TRBD1. Trimming cost V 1 base and J 1 base; bases outside gene matches: 7. Germline V gene sequence: CDR1 SGHVS, CDR2 FNYEAQ. This CDR3 has 18 residues. The DNA of the CDR3 is TGTGCCAGCAGCTTAGGAACCCCGGGACAGGGGAACACCGGGGAGCTGTTTTTT. It translates to CASSLGTPGQGNTGELFF.

A note on this clonotype: The junction shows a germline mismatch at one end, possibly a read error. The chain joins TRBV24-1 to TRBJ2-2; perhaps TRBD2 as D (5 bases). CDR3 length: 14 amino acids. Germline-derived CDR1 and CDR2 are KGHDR and SFDVKD. For the CDR3, the DNA is TGTGCCACCAGTGAGGGTTCGTACGCCGGGGAGCGGTTTTTT. This sequence encodes CATSEGSYAGERFF.

This clonotype was picked up many times. The chain links TRBV11-2 to TRBJ1-2, with D unresolved. This CDR3 has 13 residues. Trimming took 1 base from V and 8 from J, leaving 11 bases between them. Germline assignment: CDR1 SGHAT and CDR2 FQNNGV. The CDR3 sequence: CASSLGALWGYTF. For the CDR3, the DNA is TGTGCCAGCAGCTTAGGTGCCCTGTGGGGCTACACCTTC.